This TCR beta chain was obtained from a study of OX40 agonist ivuxolimab in advanced cancers. In the study overall: Patients assigned to dose escalation were diagnosed with hepatocellular carcinoma, melanoma, renal cell or head and neck cancer. A male proportion of 82.7% was recorded, with mean age about 60 years and range roughly 20 to 85. Findings and caveats of the study: Within 6 weeks, CD4+ and CD8+ blood T cells expanded clonally at 0.1 to 3.0 mg/kg.

Blood specimens came from baseline, cycle 4 day 1, and cycle 7 day 1. Comment on this clone: Its antigen is not identified.

Method: immunoSEQ multiplex PCR; TCRdb's copy keeps in-frame clones and lacks some. The sample has 50,000 or so clones; 90% to 95% are singletons. Here the sequenced sample was CD4+ or CD8+ T cells sorted from blood, taken in a trial of the OX40 agonist ivuxolimab. The clonotype was recovered from an adult with an advanced solid tumor such as melanoma, head and neck, liver or kidney cancer.

The CDR3 nucleotides are TGCGCCAGCAGCTGGCAGGGTTTCTACAATGAGCAGTTCTTC. Residues: CASSWQGFYNEQFF. The chain carries TRBV5-1 and TRBJ2-1; weak D call: TRBD1 (5 bases). Trimming cost V 3 bases and J 3 bases, with 10 bases left between them. From germline, CDR1 is SGHRS and CDR2 YFSETQ. The CDR3 has 14 residues.